This TCR beta chain was captured by sequencing in a study of technical replicates of blood from several donors. Germline assignment: CDR1 SGHNT and CDR2 YYREEE (reference sequence). This CDR3 has 15 amino acids. V was pared by 4 bases and J by 4 bases, with 8 bases of the junction left unmatched. The data were produced by immunoSEQ multiplex PCR, yet TCRdb's version contains in-frame clones alone and is incomplete. The sample has around 69,000 clones, approximately 96% seen once. This chain links TRBV5-4 with TRBJ1-2; 9 bases match TRBD1. The receptor comes from a human donor in good health. Material for sequencing was T cells isolated from PBMCs. The CDR3 here is CASSRTGQGPYGYTF. CDR3 sequence (DNA): TGTGCCAGCAGCCGAACCGGACAGGGGCCCTATGGCTACACCTTC.